This is a list of T cell receptor beta chains from one sample in a study of blood T cell repertoires in COVID-19. The method was immunoSEQ multiplex PCR; TCRdb's version includes in-frame clones alone and lacks a portion of them. The table includes a few hundred thousand clones, roughly 80% detected once. The specimen sequenced was PBMCs or T cells enriched from blood (not recorded which). These receptor sequences come from a woman between 40 and 50 years old with acute COVID-19. CDR3s include the opening cysteine and the closing phenylalanine or tryptophan. A D gene is named only where the DNA matches it firmly. Clone size is shown for a subset of rows, as once, few, many or a class of expanded clone.

D gene	clone size	V gene	J gene	CDR3 DNA	CDR3 protein
TRBD2	once	TRBV2	TRBJ2-1	TGTGCCAGCAGTGTCCCTAGCGGGAGGGCCGTAGTATTCTATGAGCAGTTCTTC	CASSVPSGRAVVFYEQFF
.	.	TRBV27	TRBJ1-5	TGTGCCAGCAGCAAACTACTAGGTCCGGGGCAGCCCCAGCATTTT	CASSKLLGPGQPQHF
.	.	TRBV19	TRBJ2-5	TGTGCCAGTAGTATGTTAGCAGGGGAGACCCAGTACTTC	CASSMLAGETQYF
.	.	TRBV10-1	TRBJ1-1	TGCGCCAGCAGTGAGTCGACGGGGAAGGCTGAAGCTTTCTTT	CASSESTGKAEAFF
TRBD2	few	TRBV27	TRBJ2-2	TGTGCCAGCCTGACCCGCACTAGCGGGAAAGGGGAGCTGTTTTTT	CASLTRTSGKGELFF
TRBD1	few	TRBV19	TRBJ1-6	TGTGCCAGTAGTAAGGGACAGGGATATGATTCACCCCTCCACTTT	CASSKGQGYDSPLHF
TRBD2	.	TRBV28	TRBJ2-3	TGTGCCAGCAGTTTGGATAGCGGGAGTAGTTGGAGCACAGATACGCAGTATTTT	CASSLDSGSSWSTDTQYF
TRBD2	.	TRBV9	TRBJ2-5	TGTGCCAGCAGCGTAGGCATGACTAGCGGGTCGGAGACCCAGTACTTC	CASSVGMTSGSETQYF
TRBD2	.	TRBV9	TRBJ2-1	TGTGCCAGCAGCCCGGGACTAGCGGGAGGCGGGGAGCAGTTCTTC	CASSPGLAGGGEQFF
TRBD1	.	TRBV5-1	TRBJ1-2	TGCGCCAGCGAAAATACCGGGACAGTACATGGCTACACCTTC	CASENTGTVHGYTF
TRBD1	.	TRBV6-5	TRBJ2-7	TGTGCCAGCAGGGTGGGACAGGGTAACTCCTACGAGCAGTACTTC	CASRVGQGNSYEQYF
.	.	TRBV4-3	TRBJ2-2	TGCGCCAGCAGCCCCTCAGGGGTTGTCGGCACCGGGGAGCTGTTTTTT	CASSPSGVVGTGELFF
.	.	TRBV7-2	TRBJ1-5	TGTGCCAGCAGCCCTCTCAATCCGGGACATTTGTACAATCAGCCCCAGCATTTT	CASSPLNPGHLYNQPQHF
.	.	TRBV30	TRBJ1-5	TGTGCCTGGAGTGTGGGCAGGAGGATTAGCAATCAGCCCCAGCATTTT	CAWSVGRRISNQPQHF
.	.	TRBV27	TRBJ2-2	TGTGCCAGCAGTTTATACCCGGAGGGGGAGCTGTTTTTT	CASSLYPEGELFF
.	.	TRBV7-9	TRBJ2-7	TGTGCCAGCAGCTCAACAGGGCGCTCCTACGAGCAGTACTTC	CASSSTGRSYEQYF
.	.	TRBV19	TRBJ2-1	TGTGCCAGTAGTATGGGGAACAGGGCGCCGGCCCACAATGAGCAGTTCTTC	CASSMGNRAPAHNEQFF
.	.	TRBV5-6	TRBJ2-3	TGTGCCAGCAGCTTGTACACCACAGATACGCAGTATTTT	CASSLYTTDTQYF
TRBD1	.	TRBV7-9	TRBJ1-4	TGTGCCAGCAGCGATACAGGGGGACCTAATGAAAAACTGTTTTTT	CASSDTGGPNEKLFF
TRBD2	.	TRBV9	TRBJ2-1	TGTGCCAGCAGCGTAGTGGGACTAAACAATGAGCAGTTCTTC	CASSVVGLNNEQFF
.	.	TRBV5-6	TRBJ1-4	TGTGCCAGCAGCTTGTTCCAGTCTAATGAAAAACTGTTTTTT	CASSLFQSNEKLFF
.	.	TRBV19	TRBJ1-2	TGTGCCAGTAGGACGGCGGGGAAGGGTGGACTGTATGGCTACACCTTC	CASRTAGKGGLYGYTF
.	.	TRBV10-3	TRBJ2-1	TGTGCCGCTGGGGGGATAGGGAGCTCCTACAATGAGCAGTTCTTC	CAAGGIGSSYNEQFF
TRBD1	.	TRBV20-1	TRBJ2-5	TGCAGTGCTAGTCCCGGGACAGTGAAAGAGACCCAGTACTTC	CSASPGTVKETQYF
TRBD2	once	TRBV19	TRBJ2-1	TGTGCCAGTAGGGAGGGGACTAGCGGGAGGGATGAGCAGTTCTTC	CASREGTSGRDEQFF
.	once	TRBV5-1	TRBJ1-3	TGCGCCAGCAGATTGACAGGCAACTCTGGAAACACCATATATTTT	CASRLTGNSGNTIYF
.	.	TRBV28	TRBJ2-1	TGTGCCAGCAGTTTAAGGGGGGGGAGTGAGCAGTTCTTC	CASSLRGGSEQFF
.	.	TRBV11-2	TRBJ1-2	TGTGCCAGCAGCTTAGTCCGAGATGGCTACACCTTC	CASSLVRDGYTF
TRBD1	few	TRBV7-2	TRBJ1-5	TGTGCCAGCAGCTCGGGAGACAGGGGATATCAGCCCCAGCATTTT	CASSSGDRGYQPQHF
TRBD2	.	TRBV7-7	TRBJ2-1	TGTGCCAGCAGCTTATCTAGCGGGAGTTATGAGCAGTTCTTC	CASSLSSGSYEQFF
.	.	TRBV3-1/TRBV3-2	TRBJ1-2	TGTGCCAGCAGCCAATCTACGGGAAACTATGGCTACACCTTC	CASSQSTGNYGYTF
.	.	TRBV20-1	TRBJ1-5	TGCAGTGCTAGTTTGGGCGGGGGGAGCAATCAGCCCCAGCATTTT	CSASLGGGSNQPQHF
TRBD1	.	TRBV9	TRBJ2-7	TGTGCCAGCAGCGTCCACGGGACAGGCGGCGAGCAGTACTTC	CASSVHGTGGEQYF
.	.	TRBV6-5	TRBJ2-3	TGTGCCAGCAACAGGGCGGGTTTACGCACAGATACGCAGTATTTT	CASNRAGLRTDTQYF
.	few	TRBV11-3	TRBJ2-2	TGTGCCAGCAGCTGGGGGGCGAACACCGGGGAGCTGTTTTTT	CASSWGANTGELFF
.	.	TRBV7-8	TRBJ2-1	TGTGCCAGCAGCTTAGGGGCATCAGTTAAGGGGTATGAGCAGTTCTTC	CASSLGASVKGYEQFF
.	.	TRBV11-2	TRBJ2-4	TGTGCCAGCAGCTCAAACCGCCAGATCCTAGCCAAAAACATTCAGTACTTC	CASSSNRQILAKNIQYF
.	.	TRBV6-5	TRBJ2-7	TGTGCCAGCAGTTCGTTCCGGGGCTACGAGCAGTACTTC	CASSSFRGYEQYF
.	.	TRBV9	TRBJ1-1	TGTGCCAGCAGCATCGGACAACCGAACACTGAAGCTTTCTTT	CASSIGQPNTEAFF
.	.	TRBV7-9	TRBJ2-7	TGTGCCAGCAGCCCCAGGGGGGACGGCCGGGAGGAGCAGTACTTC	CASSPRGDGREEQYF
TRBD1	.	TRBV30	TRBJ1-2	TGTGCCTGGAGTGTAGGGACAGGGGGTGGCTACACCTTC	CAWSVGTGGGYTF
TRBD1	.	TRBV6-5	TRBJ2-7	TGTGCCAGCAGTTACGGGCAGGGGGCTGTCGGGCAGTACTTC	CASSYGQGAVGQYF
.	.	TRBV5-5	TRBJ2-6	TGTGCCAGCAGCTCTCGTATCTCTGGGGCCAACGTCCTGACTTTC	CASSSRISGANVLTF
TRBD2	.	TRBV11-3	TRBJ2-2	TGTGCCAGCAGCTCCTATAGCGGGGCGAACACCGGGGAGCTGTTTTTT	CASSSYSGANTGELFF
TRBD1	once	TRBV7-2	TRBJ2-3	TGTGCCAGCAGCTTAGGGGGGGGGACAGGGAACACAGATACGCAGTATTTT	CASSLGGGTGNTDTQYF
TRBD2	.	TRBV19	TRBJ2-7	TGTGCCAGTAGTCCTCCCGGCGGCGGGGGACCCTCCTACGAGCAGTACTTC	CASSPPGGGGPSYEQYF
TRBD1	.	TRBV3-1/TRBV3-2	TRBJ1-2	TGTGCCAGCAGCCAAGACCTTTTACCAGGGGGTGGCTACACCTTC	CASSQDLLPGGGYTF
TRBD1	.	TRBV19	TRBJ1-6	TGTGCCAGTAGTATAGGACAGGGTTATCCCCTCCACTTT	CASSIGQGYPLHF
TRBD2	.	TRBV2	TRBJ2-1	TGTGCCAGCAGTGACGGAGCGGGAGGGCCGAATGAGCAGTTCTTC	CASSDGAGGPNEQFF
TRBD2	.	TRBV28	TRBJ2-5	TGTGCCAGCATCGACAGCGGGAGGGCGGGAGAGACCCAGTACTTC	CASIDSGRAGETQYF
.	.	TRBV9	TRBJ2-3	TGTGCCAGCAGCTCCTCCTTATCTAGCACAGATACGCAGTATTTT	CASSSSLSSTDTQYF
.	.	TRBV3-1/TRBV3-2	TRBJ2-3	TGTGCCAGCAGCCCCACCGGGACTAGCACAGATACGCAGTATTTT	CASSPTGTSTDTQYF
.	.	TRBV7-2	TRBJ1-4	TGTGCCAGCAGCCAACCGGGCAGGGCAGGCGAAAAACTGTTTTTT	CASSQPGRAGEKLFF
TRBD2	.	TRBV5-4	TRBJ2-5	TGTGCCAGCAGCTCGACTAGCGGGGAGACCCAGTACTTC	CASSSTSGETQYF